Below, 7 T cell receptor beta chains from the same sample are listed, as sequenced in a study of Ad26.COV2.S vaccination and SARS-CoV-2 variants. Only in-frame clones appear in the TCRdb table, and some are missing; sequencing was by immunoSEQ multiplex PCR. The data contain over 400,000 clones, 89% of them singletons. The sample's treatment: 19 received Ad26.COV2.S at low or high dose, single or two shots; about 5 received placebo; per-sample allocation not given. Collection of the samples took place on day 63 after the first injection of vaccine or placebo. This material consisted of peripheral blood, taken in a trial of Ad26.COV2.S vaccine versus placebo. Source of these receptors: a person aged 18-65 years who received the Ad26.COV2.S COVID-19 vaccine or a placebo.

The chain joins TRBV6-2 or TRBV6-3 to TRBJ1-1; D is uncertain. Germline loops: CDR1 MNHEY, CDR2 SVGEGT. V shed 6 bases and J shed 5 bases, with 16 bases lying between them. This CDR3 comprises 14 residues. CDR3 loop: CASRPPEGRTEAFF. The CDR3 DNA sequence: TGTGCCAGCAGGCCTCCAGAGGGCCGGACTGAAGCTTTCTTT.

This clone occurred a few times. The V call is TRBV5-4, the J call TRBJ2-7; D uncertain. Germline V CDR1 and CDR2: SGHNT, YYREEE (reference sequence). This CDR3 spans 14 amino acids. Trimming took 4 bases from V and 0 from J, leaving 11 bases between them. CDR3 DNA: TGTGCCAGCAGCGTAGCTGCGAGCTCCTACGAGCAGTACTTC. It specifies CASSVAASSYEQYF.

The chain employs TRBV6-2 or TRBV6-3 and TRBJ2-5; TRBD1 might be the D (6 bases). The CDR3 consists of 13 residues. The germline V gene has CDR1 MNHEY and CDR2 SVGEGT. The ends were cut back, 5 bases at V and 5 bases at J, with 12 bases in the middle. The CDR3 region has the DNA TGTGCCAGCAGTCACAGGGCGCGCGAGACCCAGTACTTC. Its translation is CASSHRARETQYF.

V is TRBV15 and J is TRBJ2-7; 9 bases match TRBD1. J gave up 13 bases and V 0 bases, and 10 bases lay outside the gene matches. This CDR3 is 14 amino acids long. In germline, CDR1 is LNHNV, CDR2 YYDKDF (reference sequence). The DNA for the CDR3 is TGTGCCACCAGCAGAGAGAGGGAGGGGACAGGGCACTACTTC. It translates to CATSREREGTGHYF. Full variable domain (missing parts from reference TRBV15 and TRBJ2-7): DAMVIQNPRYQVTQFGKPVTLSCSQTLNHNVMYWYQQKSSQAPKLLFHYYDKDFNNEADTPDNFQSRRPNTSFCFLDIRSPGLGDTAMYLCATSREREGTGHYFGPGTRLTVT.

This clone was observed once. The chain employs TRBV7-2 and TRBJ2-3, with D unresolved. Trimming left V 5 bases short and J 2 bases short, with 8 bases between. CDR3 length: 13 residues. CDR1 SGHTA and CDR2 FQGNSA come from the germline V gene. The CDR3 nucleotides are TGTGCCAGCAGCACCGGACCCACAGATACGCAGTATTTT. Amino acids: CASSTGPTDTQYF.

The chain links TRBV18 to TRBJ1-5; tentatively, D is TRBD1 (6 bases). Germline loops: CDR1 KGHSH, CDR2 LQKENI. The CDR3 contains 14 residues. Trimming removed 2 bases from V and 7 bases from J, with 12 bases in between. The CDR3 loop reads CASSPRSGEQPQHF. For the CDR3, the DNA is TGTGCCAGCTCACCAAGGTCAGGGGAACAGCCCCAGCATTTT.

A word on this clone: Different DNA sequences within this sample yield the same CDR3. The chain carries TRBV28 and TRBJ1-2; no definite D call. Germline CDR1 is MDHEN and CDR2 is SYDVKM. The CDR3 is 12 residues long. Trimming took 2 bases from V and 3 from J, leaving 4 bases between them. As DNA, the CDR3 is TGTGCCAGCAGTTTACGGGACTATGGCTACACCTTC. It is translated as CASSLRDYGYTF.